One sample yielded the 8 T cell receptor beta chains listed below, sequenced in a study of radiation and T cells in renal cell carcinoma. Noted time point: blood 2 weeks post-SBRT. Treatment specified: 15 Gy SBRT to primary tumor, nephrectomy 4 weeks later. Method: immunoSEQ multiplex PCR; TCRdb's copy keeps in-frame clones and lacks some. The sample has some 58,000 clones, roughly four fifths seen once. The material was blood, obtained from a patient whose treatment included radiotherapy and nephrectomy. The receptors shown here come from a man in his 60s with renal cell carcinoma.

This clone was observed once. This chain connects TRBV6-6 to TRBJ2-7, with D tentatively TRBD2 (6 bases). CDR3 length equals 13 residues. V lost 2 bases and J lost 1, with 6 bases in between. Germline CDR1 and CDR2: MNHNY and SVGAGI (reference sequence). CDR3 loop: CASSYAGSYEQYV. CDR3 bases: TGTGCCAGCAGTTACGCGGGATCCTACGAGCAGTACGTC.

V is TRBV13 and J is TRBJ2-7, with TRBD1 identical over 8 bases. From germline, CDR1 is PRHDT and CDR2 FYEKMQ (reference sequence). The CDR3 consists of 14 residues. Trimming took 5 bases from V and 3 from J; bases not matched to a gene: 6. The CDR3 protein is CASSPTGARYEQYF. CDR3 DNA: TGTGCCAGCAGCCCGACAGGGGCCCGCTACGAGCAGTACTTC.

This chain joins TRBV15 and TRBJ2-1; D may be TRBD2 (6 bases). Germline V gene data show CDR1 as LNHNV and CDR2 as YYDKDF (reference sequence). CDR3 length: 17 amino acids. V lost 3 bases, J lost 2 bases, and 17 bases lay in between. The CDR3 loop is CATSREGAGKAYNEQFF. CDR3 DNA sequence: TGTGCCACCAGCAGGGAAGGTGCGGGGAAGGCCTACAATGAGCAGTTCTTC.

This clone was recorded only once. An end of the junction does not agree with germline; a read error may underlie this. CDR3 amino acids: CASSIELTGLNRPQHF. The CDR3 region has the DNA TGTGCCAGTAGTATAGAATTGACGGGGCTGAATCGGCCCCAGCATTTT. The chain employs TRBV19 and TRBJ1-5; tentatively, D is TRBD1 (5 bases). Germline CDR1 LNHDA, CDR2 SQIVND (reference sequence). The CDR3 sequence is 16 residues long.

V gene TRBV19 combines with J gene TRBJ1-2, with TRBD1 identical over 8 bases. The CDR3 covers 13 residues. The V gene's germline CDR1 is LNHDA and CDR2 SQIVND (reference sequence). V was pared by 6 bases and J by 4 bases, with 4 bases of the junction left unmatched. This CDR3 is CASSLGQVYGYTF. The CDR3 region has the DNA TGTGCCAGTAGCCTGGGACAGGTCTATGGCTACACCTTC.

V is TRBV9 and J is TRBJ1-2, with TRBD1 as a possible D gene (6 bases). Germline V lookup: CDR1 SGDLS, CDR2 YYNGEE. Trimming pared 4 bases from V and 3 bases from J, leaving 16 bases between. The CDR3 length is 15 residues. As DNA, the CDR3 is TGTGCCAGCAGCTTGAGGGGGACTTCCGACTATGGCTACACCTTC. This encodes CASSLRGTSDYGYTF.

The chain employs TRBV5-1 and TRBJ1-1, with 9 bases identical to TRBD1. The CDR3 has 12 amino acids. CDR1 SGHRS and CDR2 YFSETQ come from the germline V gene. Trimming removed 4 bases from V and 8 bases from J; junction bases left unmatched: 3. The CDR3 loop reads CASSRGQGEAFF. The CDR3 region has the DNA TGCGCCAGCAGCAGGGGACAGGGAGAAGCTTTCTTT. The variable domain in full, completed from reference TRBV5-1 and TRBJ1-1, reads KAGVTQTPRYLIKTRGQQVTLSCSPISGHRSVSWYQQTPGQGLQFLFEYFSETQRNKGNFPGRFSGRQFSNSRSEMNVSTLELGDSALYLCASSRGQGEAFFGQGTRLTVV.

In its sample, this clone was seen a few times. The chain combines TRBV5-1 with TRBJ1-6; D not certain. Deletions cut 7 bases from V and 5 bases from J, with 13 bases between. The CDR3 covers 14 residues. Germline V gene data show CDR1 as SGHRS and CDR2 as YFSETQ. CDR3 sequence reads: CASSDRIDNSPLHF. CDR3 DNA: TGCGCCAGCTCCGACCGGATAGATAATTCACCCCTCCACTTT. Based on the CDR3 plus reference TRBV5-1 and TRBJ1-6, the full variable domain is KAGVTQTPRYLIKTRGQQVTLSCSPISGHRSVSWYQQTPGQGLQFLFEYFSETQRNKGNFPGRFSGRQFSNSRSEMNVSTLELGDSALYLCASSDRIDNSPLHFGNGTRLTVT.